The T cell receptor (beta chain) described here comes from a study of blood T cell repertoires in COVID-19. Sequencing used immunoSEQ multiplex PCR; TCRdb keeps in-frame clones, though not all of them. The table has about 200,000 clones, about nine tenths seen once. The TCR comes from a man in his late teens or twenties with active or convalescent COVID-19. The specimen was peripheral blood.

DNA of the CDR3: TGTGCCAGCAGCGTCCAAGCGGGAGCAGGCACAGATACGCAGTATTTT. Residues: CASSVQAGAGTDTQYF. This chain links TRBV9 with TRBJ2-3, with 8 bases that match TRBD2. CDR3 length: 16 amino acids. Per the germline V gene, CDR1 is SGDLS and CDR2 is YYNGEE. V gave up 2 bases and J gave up 1 base; unmatched junction bases: 6.